This T cell receptor beta chain was profiled in a study of blood T cell repertoires in COVID-19. Across the whole study: Acute and convalescent COVID-19 specimens originated in the United States, Italy and Spain.

Germline CDR1 reads MNHNS; CDR2 reads SASEGT. There are 12 residues in the CDR3. Trimming shortened V by 3 bases and J by 3 bases, and 5 bases separated the two germline ends. Profiled with immunoSEQ multiplex PCR; TCRdb holds only in-frame clones, not every one. The data show 130,000 or so clones, 70% to 85% seen once. This sequence was found in a woman at least 80 years old with acute or convalescent COVID-19. Sequenced: peripheral blood. The V gene is TRBV6-1, the J gene TRBJ1-2; D gene unclear. The CDR3 nucleotides are TGTGCCAGCAGTGAGGCAGACTATGGCTACACCTTC. Its translation: CASSEADYGYTF.